The 12 T cell receptor beta chains in this list originate from one sample, sequenced in a study of blood T cell repertoires in COVID-19. This table comes from immunoSEQ multiplex PCR, and its TCRdb copy is limited to in-frame clones, with some not included. The data show approximately 190,000 clones, with roughly four fifths seen just once and under 15% held by the top ten. Sequencing used peripheral blood. All receptors come from a man between 25 and 39 years old with active or convalescent COVID-19.

The V and J genes are TRBV5-1 and TRBJ2-2, with 7 bases identical to TRBD2. Germline CDR1 and CDR2: SGHRS and YFSETQ. CDR3 length equals 16 residues. The V segment lost 3 bases and the J segment 0 bases; nucleotides outside the gene matches: 5. This CDR3 reads CASSSSGGTNTGELFF. The CDR3 nucleotides are TGCGCCAGCAGCTCCTCGGGGGGTACGAACACCGGGGAGCTGTTTTTT.

The genes are TRBV11-3 and TRBJ1-4, with D maybe TRBD1 (6 bases). The CDR3 has 16 amino acids. Trimming pared 5 bases from V and 7 bases from J, leaving 20 bases between. Germline CDR1 is SGHNT and CDR2 is YENEEA. The CDR3: CASSLSGPARGEKLFF. The DNA of the CDR3 is TGTGCCAGCAGCCTTAGTGGTCCAGCCAGGGGTGAAAAACTGTTTTTT.

This chain connects TRBV19 to TRBJ1-6, with D unresolved. The germline V gene encodes CDR1 LNHDA and CDR2 SQIVND (reference sequence). V lost 3 bases and J lost 4, with 13 bases in between. This CDR3 region has 16 residues. CDR3 residues: CASSMEFDRYNSPLHF. DNA of the CDR3: TGTGCCAGTAGTATGGAGTTCGACCGATATAATTCACCCCTCCACTTT.

The J gene is TRBJ2-7, the V gene TRBV7-9; a possible D gene is TRBD2 (6 bases). The CDR3 consists of 17 residues. The germline V gene encodes CDR1 SEHNR and CDR2 FQNEAQ (reference sequence). Trimming left V 5 bases short and J 2 bases short, with 22 bases between. The CDR3 nucleotides are TGTGCCAGCAGCCCTGTGGGTGGAGGGAGACGCGCCTACGAGCAGTACTTC. Its translation: CASSPVGGGRRAYEQYF. The whole variable domain, remainder taken from reference TRBV7-9 and TRBJ2-7, is DTGVSQNPRHKITKRGQNVTFRCDPISEHNRLYWYRQTLGQGPEFLTYFQNEAQLEKSRLLSDRFSAERPKGSFSTLEIQRTEQGDSAMYLCASSPVGGGRRAYEQYFGPGTRLTVT.

The chain has TRBV24-1 and TRBJ1-3; D is unclear. The germline gives CDR1 KGHDR, CDR2 SFDVKD. The CDR3 totals 12 residues. V was pared by 1 base and J by 6 bases, with 3 bases between. The CDR3 DNA follows: TGTGCCACCAGTGATTTTCAAAACACCATATATTTT. It translates to CATSDFQNTIYF.

CDR3 nucleotide sequence: TGTGCCAGCACCCCCTTACCGGGACAGATTGGCTACACCTTC. The encoded protein is CASTPLPGQIGYTF. The V gene is TRBV27, the J gene TRBJ1-2; TRBD1 matches at 7 bases. V lost 7 bases and J lost 7; bases outside the gene matches: 12. Per germline, CDR1 MNHEY and CDR2 SMNVEV (reference sequence). The CDR3 length is 14 residues.

There are a few counts of this clone. The CDR3 nucleotides read TGTGCCAGCAGTGACTCACGCGGGGGGGCCAAAGATGAGCAGTTCTTC. Residues: CASSDSRGGAKDEQFF. This rearrangement joins TRBV6-4 to TRBJ2-1, with 9 positions matching TRBD2. The CDR3 is made up of 16 amino acids. Germline assignment: CDR1 MRHNA and CDR2 SNTAGT. Trimming took 0 bases from V and 8 from J; bases not matched to a gene: 8.

This clone was recorded only once. Other DNA sequences in this sample translate to the same CDR3. Here the CDR3 reads CASSLGFSSYEQYF. The CDR3, as DNA: TGTGCCAGCAGCTTAGGGTTTAGCTCCTACGAGCAGTACTTC. The chain combines TRBV11-2 with TRBJ2-7, with D unresolved. V lost 1 base to trimming and J lost 0 bases, with 7 bases between them. The CDR3 is 14 residues long. Germline V gene data show CDR1 as SGHAT and CDR2 as FQNNGV.

V usage is TRBV3-1 (or the pseudogene TRBV3-2) and J usage is TRBJ1-5; D is undetermined. Germline V gives CDR1 LGHDT, CDR2 YNNKEL (reference sequence). Between the trimmed V and J ends, which lost 1 base and 5 bases, there was a span of 3 bases. This CDR3 has 12 amino acids. The CDR3 spells CASSQADQPQHF. In DNA, the CDR3 is TGTGCCAGCAGCCAAGCGGATCAGCCCCAGCATTTT.

The chain links TRBV6-2 or TRBV6-3 to TRBJ2-3; D possibly corresponds to TRBD2 (6 bases). The CDR3 contains 18 residues. Germline assignment: CDR1 MNHEY and CDR2 SVGEGT. The V and J ends lost 2 bases and 5 bases respectively, with 23 bases between them. In DNA form, the CDR3 reads TGTGCCAGCAGTTACCGGGCTCGTATGCGGGATTCGGTAGATACGCAGTATTTT. It translates to CASSYRARMRDSVDTQYF.

The CDR3 region is CAVQGSSYEQYF. The CDR3 bases are TGTGCCGTCCAGGGATCCAGCTACGAGCAGTACTTC. V and J are TRBV19 and TRBJ2-7, with a tentative D call TRBD1 (5 bases). V lost 11 bases, J lost 3 bases, and 14 bases lay in between. This CDR3 spans 12 amino acids. Per the germline V gene, CDR1 is LNHDA and CDR2 is SQIVND (reference sequence). Variable domain in full (rest from reference TRBV19 and TRBJ2-7): DGGITQSPKYLFRKEGQNVTLSCEQNLNHDAMYWYRQDPGQGLRLIYYSQIVNDFQKGDIAEGYSVSREKKESFPLTVTSAQKNPTAFYLCAVQGSSYEQYFGPGTRLTVT.

V is TRBV7-3 and J is TRBJ1-1, with unresolved D. The V gene's germline CDR1 is SGHTA and CDR2 FQGTGA. V was shortened by 5 bases and J by 3 bases, with 10 bases between the two germline ends. This CDR3 spans 13 amino acids. DNA for the CDR3: TGTGCCAGCAGCCTAGGTATGGACACTGAAGCTTTCTTT. It codes for CASSLGMDTEAFF.